These T cell receptor beta chains were read from a single sample in a study of T cell repertoires in cytomegalovirus infection. TCRdb analysed the reads with MiXCR anew, one entry per CDR3 protein. The profile shows around 900,000 distinct CDR3 sequences, roughly a third of them singletons. These receptors lack a known antigen. This specimen was cultured CD8+ T cells from PBMCs, taken from culture after CMV antigen stimulation. Every receptor here comes from a human donor in good health (CMV status not recorded). Some clones in this sample may be carry-over from other donors' samples. Both conserved end residues are part of each CDR3.

v_call cdr3_aa
TRBV20-1 CSAPGVAGNVETQYF
TRBV19 CASTGGWNSPLHF
TRBV7-6 CASSLLGTAYNEQFF
TRBV9 CASSRTITGRTGELFF
TRBV27 CASSLIGYREKLFF
TRBV19 CASSIDGTAIYNEQFF
TRBV6-2/TRBV6-3 CASSYGLAGFNEQFF
TRBV28 CASSSGQDIFLYNEQFF
TRBV27 CASSWGQGETQYF
TRBV7-8 CASSFLGTGKKSSYNSPLHF
TRBV6-1 CASSELGTPYNEQFF
TRBV7-6 CASSPRTGSYNSPLHF
TRBV28 CASSYSPRQILNYGYTF
TRBV7-9 CAGSLNRGNEQFF
TRBV7-9 CASSLSGIVDMTGELFF
TRBV6-1 CASSEVPRGIYEQYF
TRBV7-2 CASSLARQEAFF
TRBV7-6 CASSLRTLSTDTQYF
TRBV27 CASSLSPRGDEQFF
TRBV5-5 CASSLIAGDPYEQYF
TRBV7-9 CASSLDGGWPEAFF
TRBV5-6 CASTPRDRRYNEQFF
TRBV7-9 CAILPPGYGYTF
TRBV29-1 CSVVSIQNTEAFF